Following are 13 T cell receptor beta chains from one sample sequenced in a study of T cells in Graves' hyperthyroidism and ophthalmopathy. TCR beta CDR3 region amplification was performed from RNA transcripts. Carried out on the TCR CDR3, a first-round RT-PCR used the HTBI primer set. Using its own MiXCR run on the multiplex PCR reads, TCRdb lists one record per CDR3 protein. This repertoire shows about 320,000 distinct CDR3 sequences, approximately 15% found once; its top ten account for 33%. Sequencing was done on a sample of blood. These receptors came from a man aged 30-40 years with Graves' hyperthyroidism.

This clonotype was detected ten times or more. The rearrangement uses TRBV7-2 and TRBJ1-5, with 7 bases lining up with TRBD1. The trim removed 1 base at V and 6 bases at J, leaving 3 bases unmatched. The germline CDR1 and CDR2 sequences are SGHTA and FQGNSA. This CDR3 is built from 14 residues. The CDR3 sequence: CASSLDRGLQPQHF. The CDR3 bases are TGTGCCAGCAGCTTAGACAGGGGCCTTCAGCCCCAGCATTTT.

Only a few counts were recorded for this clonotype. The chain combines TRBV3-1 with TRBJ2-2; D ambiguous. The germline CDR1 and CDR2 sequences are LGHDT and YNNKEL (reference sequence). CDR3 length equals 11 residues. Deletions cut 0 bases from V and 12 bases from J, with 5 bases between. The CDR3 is CASSQESKLFF. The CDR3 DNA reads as TGTGCCAGCAGCCAAGAGTCCAAGCTGTTTTTT.

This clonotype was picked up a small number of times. The CDR3 DNA reads TGTGCCAGCAGCCCCCAGGTAGCGGGAGCCGGGGAGCTGTTTTTT. The encoded protein is CASSPQVAGAGELFF. The chain uses TRBV9 and TRBJ2-2, with TRBD2 matching 9 bases. Unmatched junction bases numbered 7, after V lost 4 bases and J lost 6 bases. CDR3 size: 15 residues. CDR1 SGDLS and CDR2 YYNGEE come from the germline V gene.

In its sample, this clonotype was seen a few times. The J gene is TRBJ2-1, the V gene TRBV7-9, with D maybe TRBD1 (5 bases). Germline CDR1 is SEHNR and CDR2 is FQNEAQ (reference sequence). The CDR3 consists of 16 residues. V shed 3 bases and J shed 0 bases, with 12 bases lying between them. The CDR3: CASSFIRGPSYNEQFF. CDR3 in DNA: TGTGCCAGCAGCTTTATAAGGGGCCCCTCCTACAATGAGCAGTTCTTC.

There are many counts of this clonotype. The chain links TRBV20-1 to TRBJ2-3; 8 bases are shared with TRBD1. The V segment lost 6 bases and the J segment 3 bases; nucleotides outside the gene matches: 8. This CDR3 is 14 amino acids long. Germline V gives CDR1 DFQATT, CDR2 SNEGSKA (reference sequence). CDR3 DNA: TGCAGTGCGCAGCAGGGGGCAGGGACAGATACGCAGTATTTT. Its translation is CSAQQGAGTDTQYF.

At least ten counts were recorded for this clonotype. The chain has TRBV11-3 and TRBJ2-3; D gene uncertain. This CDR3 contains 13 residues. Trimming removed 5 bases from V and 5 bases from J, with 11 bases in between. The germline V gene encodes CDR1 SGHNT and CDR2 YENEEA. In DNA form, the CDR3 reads TGTGCCAGCAGCCAAATGGATGGAGATACGCAGTATTTT. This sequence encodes CASSQMDGDTQYF.

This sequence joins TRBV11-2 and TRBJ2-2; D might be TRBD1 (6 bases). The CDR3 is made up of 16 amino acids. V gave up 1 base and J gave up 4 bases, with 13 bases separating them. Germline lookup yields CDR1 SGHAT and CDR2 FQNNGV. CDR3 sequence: CASSLAGRGITGELFF. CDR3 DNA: TGTGCCAGCAGCTTAGCCGGCAGGGGTATCACCGGGGAGCTGTTTTTT. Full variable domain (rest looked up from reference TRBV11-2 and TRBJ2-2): EAGVAQSPRYKIIEKRQSVAFWCNPISGHATLYWYQQILGQGPKLLIQFQNNGVVDDSQLPKDRFSAERLKGVDSTLKIQPAKLEDSAVYLCASSLAGRGITGELFFGEGSRLTVL.

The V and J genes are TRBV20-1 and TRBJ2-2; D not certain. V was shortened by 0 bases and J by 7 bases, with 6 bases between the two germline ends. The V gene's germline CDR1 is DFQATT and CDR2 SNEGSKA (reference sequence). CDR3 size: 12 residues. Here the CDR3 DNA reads TGCAGTGCTAGAGAAGGGCACGGGGAGCTGTTTTTT. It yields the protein CSAREGHGELFF.

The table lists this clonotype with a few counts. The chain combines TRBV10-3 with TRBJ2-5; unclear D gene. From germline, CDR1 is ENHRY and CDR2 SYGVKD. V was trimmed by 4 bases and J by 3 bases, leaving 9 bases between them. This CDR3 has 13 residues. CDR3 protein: CAISGPREETQYF. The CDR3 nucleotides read TGTGCCATCAGTGGCCCCCGAGAAGAGACCCAGTACTTC.

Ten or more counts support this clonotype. The CDR3 sequence: CASSHAWAGAFSAEAFF. In DNA form, the CDR3 reads TGTGCCAGCAGCCACGCCTGGGCAGGGGCCTTTTCTGCTGAAGCTTTCTTT. The J gene is TRBJ1-1, the V gene TRBV3-1; possible D gene TRBD1, 6 bases. Trimming stripped 3 bases from V and 6 bases from J, with 23 bases between. Germline V gene lookup returns CDR1 LGHDT and CDR2 YNNKEL (reference sequence). The CDR3 runs to 17 residues.

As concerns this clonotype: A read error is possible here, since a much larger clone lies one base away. The CDR3 protein is CASSLGQGRDERYF. In DNA form, the CDR3 reads TGTGCCAGCAGCCTTGGACAGGGCAGGGACGAGCGGTACTTC. This rearrangement joins TRBV5-6 to TRBJ2-7; 8 positions agree with TRBD1. The length of the CDR3 is 14 residues. CDR1 is SGHDT, CDR2 YYEEEE, per germline.

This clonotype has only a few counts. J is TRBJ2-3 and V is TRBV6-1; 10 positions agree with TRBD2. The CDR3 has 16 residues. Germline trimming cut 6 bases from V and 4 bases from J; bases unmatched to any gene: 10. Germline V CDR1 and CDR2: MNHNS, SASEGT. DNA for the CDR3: TGTGCCAGCAGAGTAGCGGGAGGTCCTTGGGCAGATACGCAGTATTTT. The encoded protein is CASRVAGGPWADTQYF.

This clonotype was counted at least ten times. The CDR3 coding sequence is TGCAGTGCGACCGGGACTAGCGGGATCCTACGGTTCTTC. This translates into CSATGTSGILRFF. V and J are TRBV20-1 and TRBJ2-1; 13 nucleotides line up with TRBD2. The J segment lost 15 bases and the V segment lost 6 bases, leaving 11 bases of the junction unmatched. The CDR3 is 13 residues long. Germline CDR1 reads DFQATT; CDR2 reads SNEGSKA (reference sequence).